The next 11 T cell receptor beta chains were all read from a single sample in a study of T cell responses to AZD1222 COVID-19 vaccine. Data came from immunoSEQ multiplex PCR; TCRdb stores just in-frame clones and leaves some out. Among roughly 120,000 clones listed, around 83% were seen once. The sequencing used peripheral blood, collected 28 days after the second AZD1222 dose. These receptors were taken from an adult who received the AZD1222 COVID-19 vaccine.

The gene calls are TRBV27 and TRBJ1-1; the D is unclear. CDR1 is MNHEY, CDR2 SMNVEV, per germline (reference sequence). V dropped 4 bases and J dropped 6 bases, with 21 bases sitting between them. There are 16 residues in the CDR3. CDR3 residues: CASSSIPVVRSAEAFF. As DNA, the CDR3 is TGTGCCAGCAGTTCTATACCCGTCGTCCGGTCCGCTGAAGCTTTCTTT.

The chain has TRBV19 and TRBJ1-1; D possibly corresponds to TRBD1 (5 bases). CDR3 length equals 14 residues. Trimming pared 1 base from V and 6 bases from J, leaving 12 bases between. Per the germline V gene, CDR1 is LNHDA and CDR2 is SQIVND (reference sequence). The CDR3 protein is CASSIGGAAPEAFF. In nucleotides, the CDR3 is TGTGCCAGTAGTATAGGCGGGGCCGCGCCTGAAGCTTTCTTT.

The chain employs TRBV7-9 and TRBJ1-4; possible D gene TRBD1, 5 bases. The length of the CDR3 is 14 residues. CDR1 SEHNR and CDR2 FQNEAQ come from the germline V gene (reference sequence). Trimming left V 7 bases short and J 7 bases short, with 16 bases between. The CDR3 is CASTPKGPFEKLFF. The CDR3 coding sequence is TGTGCCAGCACCCCTAAGGGACCATTTGAAAAACTGTTTTTT.

The chain combines TRBV2 with TRBJ1-2; TRBD1 matches at 8 bases. Germline trimming cut 4 bases from V and 8 bases from J; bases unmatched to any gene: 12. Germline loops: CDR1 SNHLY, CDR2 FYNNEI. The CDR3 runs to 15 residues. This chain's CDR3 is CASSVQGGYRGGYTF. In DNA form, the CDR3 reads TGTGCCAGCAGTGTACAGGGGGGCTACCGAGGGGGCTACACCTTC.

The V call is TRBV14, the J call TRBJ2-7; D is unclear. The CDR3 loop spans 14 amino acids. Between the trimmed V and J ends, which lost 3 bases and 0 bases, there was a span of 9 bases. The germline V gene has CDR1 SGHDN and CDR2 FVKESK. CDR3 in DNA: TGTGCCAGCAGCCAGAATTCTAACTCCTACGAGCAGTACTTC. Encoded protein: CASSQNSNSYEQYF.

The CDR3 loop reads CASSPPGQGPEAFF. CDR3 DNA: TGTGCCAGCAGTCCCCCGGGACAGGGCCCTGAAGCTTTCTTT. The rearrangement links TRBV28 to TRBJ1-1; 9 bases match TRBD1. The CDR3 consists of 14 residues. Germline lookup yields CDR1 MDHEN and CDR2 SYDVKM. V gave up 5 bases and J gave up 6 bases; unmatched junction bases: 7. The whole variable domain, filled in from reference TRBV28 and TRBJ1-1, reads DVKVTQSSRYLVKRTGEKVFLECVQDMDHENMFWYRQDPGLGLRLIYFSYDVKMKEKGDIPEGYSVSREKKERFSLILESASTNQTSMYLCASSPPGQGPEAFFGQGTRLTVV.

This chain links TRBV30 with TRBJ1-3; D gene unclear. The CDR3 is 12 amino acids. The germline gives CDR1 GTSNPN, CDR2 SVGIG (reference sequence). Trimming left V 0 bases short and J 7 bases short, with 7 bases between. CDR3 nucleotide sequence: TGTGCCTGGAGTGTAGCCCGGAACACCATATATTTT. Its translation: CAWSVARNTIYF.

This chain joins TRBV29-1 and TRBJ2-1; 13 bases fit TRBD2. With 3 bases clipped from V and 4 bases from J, the junction kept 15 bases outside the gene matches. This CDR3 contains 19 residues. From germline, CDR1 is SQVTM and CDR2 ANQGSEA. The CDR3: CSVERAGLAGRYLYNEQFF. The CDR3 nucleotides are TGCAGCGTTGAGAGAGCGGGACTAGCGGGGCGATACTTATACAATGAGCAGTTCTTC.

This clone was seen once. The V gene is TRBV27, the J gene TRBJ2-1; 10 bases align to TRBD2. The germline V gene has CDR1 MNHEY and CDR2 SMNVEV (reference sequence). Losses at the gene ends were 5 bases for V and 9 bases for J; bases not matched to a gene: 13. The length of the CDR3 is 16 residues. CDR3 DNA sequence: TGTGCCAGCAGTCCATTAGCGGGAGGAAGGGCGGGTGAGCAGTTCTTC. It translates to CASSPLAGGRAGEQFF.

CDR3 DNA sequence: TGTGCCAGCAGCATAACCGGGACATCCAATCAGCCCCAGCATTTT. The encoded protein is CASSITGTSNQPQHF. The chain combines TRBV7-2 with TRBJ1-5; perhaps TRBD1 as D (6 bases). The CDR3 runs to 15 residues. Trimming took off 5 bases at V and 3 bases at J, with 14 bases between the two ends. Germline CDR1 is SGHTA and CDR2 is FQGNSA.

The chain carries TRBV28 and TRBJ1-4; D remains unclear. Germline V gives CDR1 MDHEN, CDR2 SYDVKM. Trimming removed 2 bases from V and 2 bases from J, with 12 bases in between. The CDR3 has 16 amino acids. For the CDR3, the DNA is TGTGCCAGCAGTTTACAGGCACCCGGCACTAATGAAAAACTGTTTTTT. Its translation: CASSLQAPGTNEKLFF.